The 23 T cell receptor beta chains given below trace back to one sample, sequenced in a study of T cell changes during pregnancy in multiple sclerosis (dated by TCRdb to about 2019). To prepare the library, the immunoSEQ multiplex PCR assay was applied. TCRdb took over this immuneACCESS table, retaining in-frame rearrangements with V and J assigned. Such tables are incomplete; in checked studies, under half of the missing clones stem from an unresolved V gene, and the remainder is unexplained. In this sample the table shows 65,000 to 80,000 clones, roughly nine tenths of which occur a single time. The top ten clonotypes cover roughly 1.5% of the sample. The source material was peripheral blood, sampled in the third trimester of pregnancy. All receptors come from a female donor with multiple sclerosis, enrolled in a pregnancy study.

This rearrangement joins TRBV5-1 to TRBJ1-1, with a weak D call TRBD1 (5 bases). Germline CDR1 and CDR2: SGHRS and YFSETQ. This CDR3 has 15 residues. The ends were cut back, 0 bases at V and 0 bases at J, with 9 bases in the middle. As DNA, the CDR3 is TGCGCCAGCAGCTTGGCCGGGGGGGTGAACACTGAAGCTTTCTTT. It codes for CASSLAGGVNTEAFF.

A few counts support this clone. This chain links TRBV5-4 with TRBJ1-3; weak D call: TRBD1 (6 bases). The germline V gene encodes CDR1 SGHNT and CDR2 YYREEE (reference sequence). Deletions cut 5 bases from V and 7 bases from J, with 13 bases between. The CDR3 runs to 13 residues. DNA of the CDR3: TGTGCCAGCAGGTCGTACCAGGGGAACACCATATATTTT. Protein: CASRSYQGNTIYF.

This clone has a single count. The J gene is TRBJ1-4, the V gene TRBV7-9, with D tentatively TRBD1 (5 bases). The germline V gene has CDR1 SEHNR and CDR2 FQNEAQ (reference sequence). The CDR3 runs to 12 residues. V was shortened by 5 bases and J by 7 bases, with 8 bases between the two germline ends. The CDR3 spells CASSGGGEKLFF. The CDR3 DNA is TGTGCCAGCAGCGGGGGGGGTGAAAAACTGTTTTTT.

This clone was picked up one time. V is TRBV2 and J is TRBJ1-1; no clear D gene. This CDR3 has 13 residues. Trimming cost V 8 bases and J 4 bases, with 14 bases left between them. Germline-derived CDR1 and CDR2 are SNHLY and FYNNEI. CDR3 DNA: TGTGCCAGCTTGGGAGCATATAGCACTGAAGCTTTCTTT. Protein product: CASLGAYSTEAFF.

This clone showed up just once. This chain links TRBV13 with TRBJ1-2; D is unclear. The germline V gene has CDR1 PRHDT and CDR2 FYEKMQ (reference sequence). This CDR3 has 14 amino acids. V was pared by 5 bases and J by 0 bases, with 10 bases between. The CDR3 loop reads CASSVRRPNYGYTF. The CDR3 DNA reads as TGTGCCAGCAGCGTTCGCAGGCCTAACTATGGCTACACCTTC.

The V and J genes are TRBV19 and TRBJ2-5; 7 bases are shared with TRBD1. The germline gives CDR1 LNHDA, CDR2 SQIVND (reference sequence). The CDR3 spans 14 residues. Unmatched junction bases numbered 10, after V lost 11 bases and J lost 1 base. In nucleotides, the CDR3 is TGTGCCTCCCACCCAGGGACAGCCCAAGAGACCCAGTACTTC. Its protein is CASHPGTAQETQYF. The entire variable domain, with the rest obtained from reference TRBV19 and TRBJ2-5, is as follows: DGGITQSPKYLFRKEGQNVTLSCEQNLNHDAMYWYRQDPGQGLRLIYYSQIVNDFQKGDIAEGYSVSREKKESFPLTVTSAQKNPTAFYLCASHPGTAQETQYFGPGTRLLVL.

This clone was picked up one time. V is TRBV20-1 and J is TRBJ1-1, with D unresolved. Per germline, CDR1 DFQATT and CDR2 SNEGSKA (reference sequence). Trimming took 3 bases from V and 5 from J, leaving 7 bases between them. This CDR3 region has 11 residues. CDR3 sequence (DNA): TGCAGTGCTAGGGAGGTGACTGAAGCTTTCTTT. Its translation: CSAREVTEAFF.

The chain is built from TRBV29-1 and TRBJ2-1; the match to TRBD1 covers 9 bases. Germline V gene sequence: CDR1 SQVTM, CDR2 ANQGSEA. The CDR3 runs to 13 residues. J was trimmed by 7 bases and V by 6 bases; bases with no gene match: 7. CDR3 in DNA: TGCAGCGTCTACCCACAGGGGGCAAATGAGCAGTTCTTC. Protein product: CSVYPQGANEQFF.

The chain is built from TRBV7-9 and TRBJ1-2, with TRBD1 matching over 9 bases. This CDR3 contains 15 residues. V lost 1 base to trimming and J lost 4 bases; unmatched junction nucleotides: 4. Germline CDR1 is SEHNR and CDR2 is FQNEAQ (reference sequence). The CDR3 loop reads CASSLVGTGFYGYTF. CDR3 sequence (DNA): TGTGCCAGCAGCTTAGTCGGGACAGGGTTCTATGGCTACACCTTC.

The CDR3: CASSDPGQDTGELFF. CDR3 coding DNA: TGTGCCAGCAGTGACCCGGGACAAGACACCGGGGAGCTGTTTTTT. J is TRBJ2-2 and V is TRBV6-4; D might be TRBD1 (6 bases). The V gene's germline CDR1 is MRHNA and CDR2 SNTAGT. The CDR3 has 15 residues. Trimming removed 2 bases at V and 3 bases at J, with 10 bases between.

J is TRBJ2-1 and V is TRBV12-5; D is unclear. This CDR3 has 12 amino acids. Germline V gene lookup returns CDR1 LGHNT and CDR2 FRNRAP. Trimming pared 6 bases from V and 6 bases from J, leaving 9 bases between. CDR3 nucleotides: TGTGCTAGTGGCCAAGCGAGCAATGAGCAGTTCTTC. This codes for CASGQASNEQFF. The variable domain in full, with the rest retrieved from reference TRBV12-5 and TRBJ2-1, is DARVTQTPRHKVTEMGQEVTMRCQPILGHNTVFWYRQTMMQGLELLAYFRNRAPLDDSGMPKDRFSAEMPDATLATLKIQPSEPRDSAVYFCASGQASNEQFFGPGTRLTVL.

This chain links TRBV7-2 with TRBJ1-5; tentatively, D is TRBD1 (5 bases). CDR3 length equals 15 residues. CDR1 and CDR2 (germline): SGHTA, FQGNSA. V was trimmed by 1 base and J by 3 bases, leaving 10 bases between them. CDR3 sequence: CASSLVDSPNQPQHF. CDR3 coding DNA: TGTGCCAGCAGCTTAGTCGACAGTCCCAATCAGCCCCAGCATTTT.

The V and J genes are TRBV12-5 and TRBJ2-7; TRBD2 agrees at 7 bases. There are 17 residues in the CDR3. The V gene end was trimmed by 1 base and the J gene end by 5 bases; junction bases not matched to a gene: 14. Looked up from germline, CDR1 is LGHNT and CDR2 is FRNRAP. CDR3 bases: TGTGCTAGTGGTTTGGGGAAGGGCCTGGGGGGGTTTGACGAGCAGTACTTC. Translated, it gives CASGLGKGLGGFDEQYF.

The J gene is TRBJ2-3, the V gene TRBV6-5, with a weak D call TRBD2 (6 bases). The CDR3 runs to 14 residues. Looked up from germline, CDR1 is MNHEY and CDR2 is SVGAGI. Trimming left V 2 bases short and J 4 bases short, with 10 bases between. The DNA for the CDR3 is TGTGCCAGCAGTTACGGTCTAGCGTCAGATACGCAGTATTTT. This translates into CASSYGLASDTQYF.

The chain combines TRBV7-2 with TRBJ2-7, with TRBD2 matching over 11 bases. The CDR3 has 15 amino acids. V lost 5 bases to trimming and J lost 6 bases; unmatched junction nucleotides: 9. The germline V gene encodes CDR1 SGHTA and CDR2 FQGNSA. In DNA, the CDR3 is TGTGCCAGCAGCGGGGGACTAGCGGCTCCACGCGAGCAGTACTTC. This encodes CASSGGLAAPREQYF.

The J gene is TRBJ2-1, the V gene TRBV7-6; TRBD2 matches at 8 bases. This CDR3 is built from 16 residues. Germline assignment: CDR1 SGHVS and CDR2 FNYEAQ. J lost 8 bases, V lost 2 bases, and 11 bases had no gene match. The CDR3 here is CASSLKRELGGHEQFF. For the CDR3, the DNA is TGTGCCAGCAGCTTAAAGCGGGAGTTGGGTGGGCATGAGCAGTTCTTC.

The chain carries TRBV5-4 and TRBJ1-1; possible D gene TRBD1, 6 bases. The CDR3 runs 14 residues. Trimming stripped 6 bases from V and 4 bases from J, with 16 bases between. From germline, CDR1 is SGHNT and CDR2 YYREEE (reference sequence). The CDR3 loop is CASNPWGGGTEAFF. DNA for the CDR3: TGTGCCAGCAACCCATGGGGGGGCGGCACTGAAGCTTTCTTT.

The V call is TRBV7-2, the J call TRBJ2-7, with 8 positions matching TRBD2. Looked up from germline, CDR1 is SGHTA and CDR2 is FQGNSA. The CDR3 is 13 residues long. V shed 5 bases, J shed 7 bases, and the junction held 7 bases outside the gene matches. The CDR3 reads CASSDRLASEQYF. The CDR3, as DNA: TGTGCCAGCAGCGATCGACTAGCGAGTGAGCAGTACTTC.

The chain links TRBV18 to TRBJ1-1; D remains ambiguous. Trimming pared 1 base from V and 1 base from J, leaving 19 bases between. This CDR3 spans 18 amino acids. CDR1 KGHSH and CDR2 LQKENI come from the germline V gene. CDR3 sequence: CASSPLPHRESGNTEAFF. Here the CDR3 DNA reads TGTGCCAGCTCACCACTCCCCCACCGGGAATCCGGGAACACTGAAGCTTTCTTT. The whole variable domain, filled in from reference TRBV18 and TRBJ1-1, reads NAGVMQNPRHLVRRRGQEARLRCSPMKGHSHVYWYRQLPEEGLKFMVYLQKENIIDESGMPKERFSAEFPKEGPSILRIQQVVRGDSAAYFCASSPLPHRESGNTEAFFGQGTRLTVV.

V and J are TRBV6-5 and TRBJ1-1, with D hard to call. The CDR3 extends over 14 amino acids. Germline CDR1 is MNHEY and CDR2 is SVGAGI. Trimming left V 0 bases short and J 6 bases short, with 11 bases between. This chain's CDR3 is CASSYSSSAPEAFF. The CDR3 DNA reads as TGTGCCAGCAGTTACTCGAGTTCCGCACCTGAAGCTTTCTTT.

DNA for the CDR3: TGTGCCAGCAGCTCGGGGGGGTTCTACGAGCAGTACTTC. This translates into CASSSGGFYEQYF. The chain joins TRBV7-9 to TRBJ2-7; 8 bases match TRBD2. The germline V gene has CDR1 SEHNR and CDR2 FQNEAQ (reference sequence). V shed 4 bases and J 3 bases; nucleotides not matched to a gene: 2. CDR3 length: 13 residues.

This CDR3 reads CASSLPGTGFNEQFF. In nucleotides, the CDR3 is TGTGCCAGCAGCCTACCCGGGACAGGTTTCAATGAGCAGTTCTTC. The chain employs TRBV7-3 and TRBJ2-1; TRBD1 agrees at 8 bases. This CDR3 is 15 amino acids long. J gave up 6 bases and V 5 bases, and 9 bases lay outside the gene matches. Looked up from germline, CDR1 is SGHTA and CDR2 is FQGTGA.

CDR3 coding DNA: TGTGCCAGCAGCTGGGGGACAGCTAATGAAAAACTGTTTTTT. It translates to CASSWGTANEKLFF. The V call is TRBV7-9, the J call TRBJ1-4; the match to TRBD1 covers 7 bases. Unmatched junction bases numbered 2, after V lost 4 bases and J lost 3 bases. This CDR3 has 14 residues. CDR1 is SEHNR, CDR2 FQNEAQ, per germline (reference sequence).